The sequence of this T cell receptor beta chain was determined in a study of blood T cell repertoires in COVID-19. Study-wide background: Material from acute and convalescent COVID-19 was sourced from the United States, Italy and Spain.

The V gene lost 3 bases and the J gene lost 4 bases, with 9 bases spanning the gap. The CDR3 extends over 13 amino acids. Germline values: CDR1 MRHNA, CDR2 SNTAGT. Original handling: By means of reference gene primer amplification, nucleated cell counts were estimated. Measured with immunoSEQ multiplex PCR; TCRdb has only the in-frame clones, and not every one. The DNA gave D and trimming, while V, J and clone size come from that table. Of 68,000 or so clones in the sample, about 86% were seen once. The source of this sequence is a man over 45 with acute or convalescent COVID-19. The chain combines TRBV6-4 with TRBJ1-2, with D tentatively TRBD1 (5 bases). Sequencing used peripheral blood. CDR3 in amino acids: CASSEGALYGYTF. In DNA, the CDR3 is TGTGCCAGCAGTGAAGGGGCCCTCTATGGCTACACCTTC.